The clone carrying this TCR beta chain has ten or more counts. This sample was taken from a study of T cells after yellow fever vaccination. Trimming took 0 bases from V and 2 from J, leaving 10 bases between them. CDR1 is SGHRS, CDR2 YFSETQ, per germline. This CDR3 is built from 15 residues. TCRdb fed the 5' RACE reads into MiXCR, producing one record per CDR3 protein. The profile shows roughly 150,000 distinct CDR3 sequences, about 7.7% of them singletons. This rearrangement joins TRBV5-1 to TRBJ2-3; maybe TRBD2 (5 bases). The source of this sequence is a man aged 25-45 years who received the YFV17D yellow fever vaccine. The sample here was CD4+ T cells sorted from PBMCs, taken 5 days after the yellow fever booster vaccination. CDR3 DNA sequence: TGCGCCAGCAGCTTGGGTCTAGCTATCACAGATACGCAGTATTTT. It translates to CASSLGLAITDTQYF.